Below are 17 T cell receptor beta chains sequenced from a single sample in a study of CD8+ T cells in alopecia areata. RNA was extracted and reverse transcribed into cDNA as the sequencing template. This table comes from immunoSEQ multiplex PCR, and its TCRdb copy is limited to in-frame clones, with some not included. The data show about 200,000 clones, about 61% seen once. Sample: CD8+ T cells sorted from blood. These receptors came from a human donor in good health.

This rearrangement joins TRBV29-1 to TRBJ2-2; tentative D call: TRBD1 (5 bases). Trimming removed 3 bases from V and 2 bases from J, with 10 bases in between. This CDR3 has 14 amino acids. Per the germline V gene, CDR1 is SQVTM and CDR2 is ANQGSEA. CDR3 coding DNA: TGCAGCGTTGAGGGGCAGGCTAACACCGGGGAGCTGTTTTTT. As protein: CSVEGQANTGELFF.

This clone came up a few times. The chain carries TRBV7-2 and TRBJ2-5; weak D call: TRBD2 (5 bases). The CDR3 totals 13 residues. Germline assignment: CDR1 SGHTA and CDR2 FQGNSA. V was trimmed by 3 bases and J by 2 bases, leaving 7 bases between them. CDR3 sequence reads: CASSFGLQETQYF. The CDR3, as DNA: TGTGCCAGCAGCTTTGGACTGCAAGAGACCCAGTACTTC. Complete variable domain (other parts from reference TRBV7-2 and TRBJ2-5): GAGVSQSPSNKVTEKGKDVELRCDPISGHTALYWYRQSLGQGLEFLIYFQGNSAPDKSGLPSDRFSAERTGGSVSTLTIQRTQQEDSAVYLCASSFGLQETQYFGPGTRLLVL.

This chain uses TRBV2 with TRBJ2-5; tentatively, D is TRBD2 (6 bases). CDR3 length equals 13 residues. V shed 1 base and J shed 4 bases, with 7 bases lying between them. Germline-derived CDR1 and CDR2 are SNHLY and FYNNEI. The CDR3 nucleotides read TGTGCCAGCAGTGAAGACGGGGGAGAGACCCAGTACTTC. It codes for CASSEDGGETQYF.

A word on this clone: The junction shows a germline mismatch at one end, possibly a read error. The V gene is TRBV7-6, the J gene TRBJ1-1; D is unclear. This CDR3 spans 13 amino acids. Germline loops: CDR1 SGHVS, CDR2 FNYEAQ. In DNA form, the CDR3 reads TGTCCCAGCAGCTTAGCCCTGAACACTGAAGCTTTCTTT. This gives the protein CPSSLALNTEAFF.

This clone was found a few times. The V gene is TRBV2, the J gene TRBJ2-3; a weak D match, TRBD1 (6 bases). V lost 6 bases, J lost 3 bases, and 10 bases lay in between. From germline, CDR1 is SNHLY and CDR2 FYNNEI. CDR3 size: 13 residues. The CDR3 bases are TGTGCCAGCAGGCAGGGGATTACAGATACGCAGTATTTT. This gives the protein CASRQGITDTQYF.

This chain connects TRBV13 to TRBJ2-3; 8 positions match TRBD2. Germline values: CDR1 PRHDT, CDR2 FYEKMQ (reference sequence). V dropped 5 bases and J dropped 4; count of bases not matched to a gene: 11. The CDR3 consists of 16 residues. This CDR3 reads CASSRPSGGLADTQYF. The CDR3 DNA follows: TGTGCCAGCAGCCGACCCAGCGGGGGCTTGGCAGATACGCAGTATTTT.

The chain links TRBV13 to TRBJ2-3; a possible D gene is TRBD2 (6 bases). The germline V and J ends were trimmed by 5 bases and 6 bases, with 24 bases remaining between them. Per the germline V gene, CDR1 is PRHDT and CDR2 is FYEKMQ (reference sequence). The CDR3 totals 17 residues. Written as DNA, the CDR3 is TGTGCCAGCAGCCCCGCCTGGGGGGAACCCCCCACGGATACGCAGTATTTT. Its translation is CASSPAWGEPPTDTQYF.

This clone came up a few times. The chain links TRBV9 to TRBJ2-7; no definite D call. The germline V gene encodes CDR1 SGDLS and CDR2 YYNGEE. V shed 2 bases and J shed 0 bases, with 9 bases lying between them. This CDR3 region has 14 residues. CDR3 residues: CASSVSGLSYEQYF. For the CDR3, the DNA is TGTGCCAGCAGCGTTTCCGGGCTCTCCTACGAGCAGTACTTC.

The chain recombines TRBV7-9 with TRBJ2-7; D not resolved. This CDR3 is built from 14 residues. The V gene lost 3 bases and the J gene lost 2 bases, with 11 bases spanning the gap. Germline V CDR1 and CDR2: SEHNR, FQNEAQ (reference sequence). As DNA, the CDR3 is TGTGCCAGCAGCTTGACGATAACACCCTACGAGCAGTACTTC. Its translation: CASSLTITPYEQYF.

The CDR3 nucleotides are TGCAGCGTCGAAACGGCCGGGACAGCTTTTGGCGAGCAGTACTTC. It encodes CSVETAGTAFGEQYF. The chain has TRBV29-1 and TRBJ2-7; 7 nucleotides agree with TRBD1. The CDR3 is made up of 15 amino acids. The V and J ends lost 6 bases and 6 bases, in that order; junction bases with no gene match: 17. Germline CDR1 and CDR2: SQVTM and ANQGSEA.

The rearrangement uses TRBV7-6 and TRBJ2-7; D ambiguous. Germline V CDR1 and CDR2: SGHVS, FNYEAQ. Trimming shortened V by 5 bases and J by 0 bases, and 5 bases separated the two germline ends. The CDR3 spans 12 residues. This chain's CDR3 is CASSINSYEQYF. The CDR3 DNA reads TGTGCCAGCAGCATCAACTCCTACGAGCAGTACTTC. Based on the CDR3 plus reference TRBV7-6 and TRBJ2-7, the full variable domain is GAGVSQSPRYKVTKRGQDVALRCDPISGHVSLYWYRQALGQGPEFLTYFNYEAQQDKSGLPNDRFSAERPEGSISTLTIQRTEQRDSAMYRCASSINSYEQYFGPGTRLTVT.

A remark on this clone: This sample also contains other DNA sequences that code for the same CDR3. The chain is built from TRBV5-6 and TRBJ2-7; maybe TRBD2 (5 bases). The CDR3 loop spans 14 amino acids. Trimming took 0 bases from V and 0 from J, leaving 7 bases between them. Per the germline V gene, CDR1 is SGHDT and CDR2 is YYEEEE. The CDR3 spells CASSLGRSSYEQYF. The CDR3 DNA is TGTGCCAGCAGCTTGGGGAGGAGCTCCTACGAGCAGTACTTC.

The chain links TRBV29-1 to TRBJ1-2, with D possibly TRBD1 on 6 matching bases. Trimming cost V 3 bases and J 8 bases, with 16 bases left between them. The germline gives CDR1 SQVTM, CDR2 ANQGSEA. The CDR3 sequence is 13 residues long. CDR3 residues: CSVESDRTGGYTF. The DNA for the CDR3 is TGCAGCGTTGAGTCCGACAGGACCGGGGGCTACACCTTC.

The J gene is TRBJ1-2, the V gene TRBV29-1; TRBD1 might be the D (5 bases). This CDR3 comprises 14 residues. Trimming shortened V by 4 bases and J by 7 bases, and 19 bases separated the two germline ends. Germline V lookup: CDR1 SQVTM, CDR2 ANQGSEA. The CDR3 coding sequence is TGCAGCGTTGGGTTAGGGGAGGTTTCGCTTGGCTACACCTTC. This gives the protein CSVGLGEVSLGYTF.

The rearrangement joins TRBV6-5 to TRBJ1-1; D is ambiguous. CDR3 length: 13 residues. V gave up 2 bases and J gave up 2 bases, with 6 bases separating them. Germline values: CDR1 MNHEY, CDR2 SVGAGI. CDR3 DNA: TGTGCCAGCAGTTACGAGGAAAACACTGAAGCTTTCTTT. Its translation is CASSYEENTEAFF.

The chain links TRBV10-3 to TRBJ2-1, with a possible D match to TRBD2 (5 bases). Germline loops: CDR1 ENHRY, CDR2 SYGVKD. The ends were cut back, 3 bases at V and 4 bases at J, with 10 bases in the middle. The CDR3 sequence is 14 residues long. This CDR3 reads CAISESGIYNEQFF. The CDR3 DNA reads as TGTGCCATCAGTGAAAGCGGAATATACAATGAGCAGTTCTTC.

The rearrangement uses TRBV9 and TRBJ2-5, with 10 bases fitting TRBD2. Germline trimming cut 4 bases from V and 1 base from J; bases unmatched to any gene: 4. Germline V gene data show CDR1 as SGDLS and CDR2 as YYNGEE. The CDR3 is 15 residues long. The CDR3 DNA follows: TGTGCCAGCAGCCCAGGACTAGCGGCCCAAGAGACCCAGTACTTC. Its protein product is CASSPGLAAQETQYF.